The entry below gives a single TCR beta chain sequence along with its context. Between the trimmed V and J ends, which lost 3 bases and 0 bases, there was a span of 22 bases. CDR3 size: 19 residues. This sample is part of a study of control samples from healthy donors and cancer patients. The assay was immunoSEQ multiplex PCR, and TCRdb's table has in-frame clones only and misses some. Of about 57,000 clones in the sample, 80% to 95% are singletons; the top ten hold 0.75% to 0.95%. The sequence was obtained from a man aged 25-45 years with colorectal cancer. The gene calls are TRBV5-7 and TRBJ1-5; D remains ambiguous. TRBV5-7 is an ORF; its function is uncertain. The sample comprised PBMCs. The CDR3 nucleotides are TGTGCCAGCAGCTACTACCCACCGATGACACCTTATAGCAATCAGCCCCAGCATTTT. Residues: CASSYYPPMTPYSNQPQHF.